This TCR beta chain was sequenced for a study of blood T cell repertoires in COVID-19. The wider study: PBMCs, B-cell-depleted T cells, or T cells provided the cDNA or gDNA that made up the material.

Trimming stripped 2 bases from V and 3 bases from J, with 14 bases between. The germline CDR1 and CDR2 sequences are MGHDK and SYGVNS. This CDR3 has 15 amino acids. Measured with immunoSEQ multiplex PCR; TCRdb has only the in-frame clones, and not every one. The sample includes 150,000 to 200,000 clones, about 92% of them seen just once. The sequenced sample was peripheral blood. This sequence originates from a man aged 55 to 69 with active or convalescent COVID-19. The chain has TRBV25-1 and TRBJ2-7; maybe TRBD2 (6 bases). CDR3 nucleotides: TGTGCCAGCAGTGAAATTGGAGGGAGCTTCTACGAGCAGTACTTC. Protein sequence: CASSEIGGSFYEQYF.